The 9 T cell receptor beta chains below come from one sample, sequenced in a study of T cells in Graves' hyperthyroidism and ophthalmopathy. From RNA transcripts, TCR beta CDR3 regions were amplified. RT-PCR in the first round (using the HTBI primer set) targeted the TCR CDR3. TCRdb passed the multiplex PCR reads through MiXCR, listing each CDR3 protein once. The sample has about 600,000 distinct CDR3 sequences, around 14% seen once; the top ten hold about 7%. Sequencing was done on a sample of blood. These receptors were collected from a woman aged 18-30 years with Graves' ophthalmopathy.

This clonotype was seen many times. V is TRBV6-2 or TRBV6-3 and J is TRBJ2-2; TRBD2 agrees at 7 bases. The V and J ends lost 7 bases and 7 bases, in that order; junction bases with no gene match: 9. This CDR3 has 14 residues. Germline-derived CDR1 and CDR2 are MNHEY and SVGEGT. For the CDR3, the DNA is TGTGCCAGCATAGGCGGGAGTTTTAACGGGGAGCTGTTTTTT. Translated: CASIGGSFNGELFF.

V is TRBV9 and J is TRBJ2-3; 8 bases agree with TRBD1. The CDR3 length is 17 residues. V dropped 3 bases and J dropped 3; count of bases not matched to a gene: 12. Germline lookup yields CDR1 SGDLS and CDR2 YYNGEE. For the CDR3, the DNA is TGTGCCAGCAGCGCCCTCGCGGACAGGGCGTCTACAGATACGCAGTATTTT. This sequence encodes CASSALADRASTDTQYF.

This chain links TRBV6-6 with TRBJ1-6; D perhaps matches TRBD1 (5 bases). V was clipped by 0 bases and J by 10 bases, with 10 bases between them. Germline-derived CDR1 and CDR2 are MNHNY and SVGAGI (reference sequence). The CDR3 loop spans 14 amino acids. CDR3 coding DNA: TGTGCCAGCAGTTACTCGAGACAGTCCTCACCCCTCCACTTT. Amino acid sequence: CASSYSRQSSPLHF.

This clonotype appeared many times. The CDR3 DNA is TGTGCCAGCAGATACATGGCGGGTCGGGGGGCGTCCCCCTCCGACTATGGCTACACCTTC. Protein sequence: CASRYMAGRGASPSDYGYTF. This rearrangement joins TRBV28 to TRBJ1-2; a weak D match, TRBD1 (6 bases). The CDR3 covers 20 residues. Germline CDR1 and CDR2: MDHEN and SYDVKM. V was clipped by 6 bases and J by 3 bases, with 32 bases between them.

This clonotype showed up many times. The genes are TRBV12-3 or TRBV12-4 and TRBJ2-3; D perhaps matches TRBD2 (6 bases). The CDR3 sequence is 14 residues long. With 5 bases removed from V and 2 bases from J, the gap between germline ends came to 11 bases. The CDR3 is CASSLGLYTDTQYF. The CDR3 DNA is TGTGCCAGCAGTCTGGGACTTTACACAGATACGCAGTATTTT.

At least ten counts were recorded for this clonotype. CDR3 loop: CASSLSGWSVAKNIQYF. The CDR3 DNA sequence: TGTGCCAGCAGCTTAAGTGGTTGGTCAGTAGCCAAAAACATTCAGTACTTC. The chain employs TRBV11-1 and TRBJ2-4; D is unresolved. V was clipped by 2 bases and J by 0 bases, with 14 bases between them. The CDR3 runs to 17 residues. Looked up from germline, CDR1 is SGHAT and CDR2 is FQDESV (reference sequence). Full variable domain (missing parts from reference TRBV11-1 and TRBJ2-4): EAEVAQSPRYKITEKSQAVAFWCDPISGHATLYWYRQILGQGPELLVQFQDESVVDDSQLPKDRFSAERLKGVDSTLKIQPAELGDSAMYLCASSLSGWSVAKNIQYFGAGTRLSVL.

This clonotype was counted many times. V gene TRBV7-3 combines with J gene TRBJ1-1, with TRBD1 matching over 10 bases. V was clipped by 5 bases and J by 8 bases; unmatched bases: 5. The CDR3 runs 13 residues. Germline values: CDR1 SGHTA, CDR2 FQGTGA. Here the CDR3 reads CASSEDRGMEAFF. The CDR3 nucleotides are TGTGCCAGCAGCGAGGACAGGGGGATGGAAGCTTTCTTT.

There are many counts of this clonotype. The chain links TRBV24-1 to TRBJ2-7; 8 nucleotides line up with TRBD1. After removal of 7 bases from V and 5 bases from J, the junction contained 12 bases not matched to a gene. The CDR3 is made up of 15 amino acids. Germline-derived CDR1 and CDR2 are KGHDR and SFDVKD. This chain's CDR3 is CATRKDREHVHEQYF. CDR3 coding DNA: TGTGCCACCAGGAAGGACAGGGAGCATGTCCACGAGCAGTACTTC.

There are many counts of this clonotype. V usage is TRBV28 and J usage is TRBJ2-7; no reliable D call. Between the trimmed V and J ends, which lost 2 bases and 0 bases, there was a span of 11 bases. The CDR3 totals 15 residues. Per the germline V gene, CDR1 is MDHEN and CDR2 is SYDVKM. The DNA for the CDR3 is TGTGCCAGCAGTTTACACGGCAGGTCCTCCTACGAGCAGTACTTC. It yields the protein CASSLHGRSSYEQYF. The variable domain in full, with the rest retrieved from reference TRBV28 and TRBJ2-7, is DVKVTQSSRYLVKRTGEKVFLECVQDMDHENMFWYRQDPGLGLRLIYFSYDVKMKEKGDIPEGYSVSREKKERFSLILESASTNQTSMYLCASSLHGRSSYEQYFGPGTRLTVT.